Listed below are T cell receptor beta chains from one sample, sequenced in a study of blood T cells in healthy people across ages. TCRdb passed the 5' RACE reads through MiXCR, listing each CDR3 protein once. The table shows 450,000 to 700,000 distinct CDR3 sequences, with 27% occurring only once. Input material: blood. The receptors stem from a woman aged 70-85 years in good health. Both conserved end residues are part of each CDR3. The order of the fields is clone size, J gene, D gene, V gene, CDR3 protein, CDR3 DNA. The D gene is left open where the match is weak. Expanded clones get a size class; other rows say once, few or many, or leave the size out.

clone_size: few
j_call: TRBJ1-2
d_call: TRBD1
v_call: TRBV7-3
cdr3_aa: CASSFTGGAGGYTF
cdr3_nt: TGTGCCAGCAGCTTCACAGGGGGCGCAGGAGGCTACACCTTC

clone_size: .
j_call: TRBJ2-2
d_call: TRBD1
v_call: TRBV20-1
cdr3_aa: CSARGTDRGRAGELFF
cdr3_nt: TGCAGTGCTAGGGGAACGGACAGGGGCAGGGCCGGGGAGCTGTTTTTT

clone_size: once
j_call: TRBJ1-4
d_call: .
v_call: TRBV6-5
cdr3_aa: CASSYPRTEKATNEKLFF
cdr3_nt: TGTGCCAGCAGTTACCCAAGGACGGAGAAGGCTACTAATGAAAAACTGTTTTTT

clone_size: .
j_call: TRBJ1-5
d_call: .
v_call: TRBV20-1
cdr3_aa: CSARARGKGHQPQHF
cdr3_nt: TGCAGTGCTAGAGCGAGGGGTAAGGGTCATCAGCCCCAGCATTTT

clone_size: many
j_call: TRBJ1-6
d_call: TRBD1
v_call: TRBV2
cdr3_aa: CASSGQGDSPLHF
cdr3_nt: TGTGCCAGCAGTGGACAGGGGGATTCACCCCTCCACTTT

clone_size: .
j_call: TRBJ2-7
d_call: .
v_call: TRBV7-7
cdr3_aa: CASSPRPPGDFSYEQYF
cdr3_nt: TGTGCTAGCAGCCCTCGGCCCCCAGGGGACTTCTCCTACGAGCAGTACTTC

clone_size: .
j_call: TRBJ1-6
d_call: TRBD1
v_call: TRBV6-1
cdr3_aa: CASSEVRGQGDSPLHF
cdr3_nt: TGTGCCAGCAGTGAAGTTAGGGGGCAGGGCGATTCACCCCTCCACTTT

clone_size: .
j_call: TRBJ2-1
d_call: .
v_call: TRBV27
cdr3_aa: CASSWVGAGRHEQFF
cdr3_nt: TGTGCCAGCAGTTGGGTTGGGGCAGGGAGGCATGAGCAGTTCTTC

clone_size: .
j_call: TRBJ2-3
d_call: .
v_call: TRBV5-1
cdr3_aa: CASSLEGALTDTQYF
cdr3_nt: TGCGCCAGCAGCTTGGAAGGGGCTCTCACAGATACGCAGTATTTT

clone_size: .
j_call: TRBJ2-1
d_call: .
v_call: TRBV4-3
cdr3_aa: CASSQVSQGRRNEQFF
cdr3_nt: TGCGCCAGCAGCCAAGTATCGCAGGGAAGGCGCAATGAGCAGTTCTTC

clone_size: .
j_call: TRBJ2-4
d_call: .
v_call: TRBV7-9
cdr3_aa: CASSYRAAAKNIQYF
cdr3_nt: TGTGCCAGCAGCTACCGAGCGGCAGCCAAAAACATTCAGTACTTC

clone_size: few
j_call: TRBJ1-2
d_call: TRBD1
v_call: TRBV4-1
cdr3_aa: CVSSQAGQANYGYTF
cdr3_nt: TGCGTCAGCAGCCAAGCGGGACAGGCTAACTATGGCTACACCTTC

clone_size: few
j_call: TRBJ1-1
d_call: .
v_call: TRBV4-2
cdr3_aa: CASSPRLRGSTEAFF
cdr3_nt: TGTGCCAGCAGCCCGCGGTTGAGGGGGTCCACTGAAGCTTTCTTT

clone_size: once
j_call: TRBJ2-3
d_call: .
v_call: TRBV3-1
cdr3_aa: CASSQDGKGTQYF
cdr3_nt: TGTGCCAGCAGCCAAGACGGGAAGGGCACGCAGTATTTT

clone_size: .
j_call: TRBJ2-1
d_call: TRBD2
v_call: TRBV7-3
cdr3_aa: CVSSLNRGGYNEQFF
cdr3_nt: TGTGTCAGCAGCTTAAATCGGGGGGGTTACAATGAGCAGTTCTTC

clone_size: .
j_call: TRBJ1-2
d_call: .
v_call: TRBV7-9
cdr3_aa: CASSWTGGQGYTF
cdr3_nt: TGTGCCAGCAGCTGGACTGGGGGGCAAGGCTACACCTTC

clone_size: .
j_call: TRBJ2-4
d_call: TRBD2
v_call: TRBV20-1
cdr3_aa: CSAREGTSGGGTPLAKNIQYF
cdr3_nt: TGCAGTGCTAGAGAGGGGACTAGCGGCGGGGGGACCCCCCTAGCCAAAAACATTCAGTACTTC

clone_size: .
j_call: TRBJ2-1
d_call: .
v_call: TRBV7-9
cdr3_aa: CASSQQFF
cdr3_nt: TGTGCCAGCAGCCAACAGTTCTTC

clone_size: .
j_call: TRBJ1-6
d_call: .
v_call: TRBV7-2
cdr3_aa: CASRPFVGGAYNSPLHF
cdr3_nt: TGTGCCAGCAGACCCTTCGTGGGGGGCGCCTATAATTCACCCCTCCACTTT

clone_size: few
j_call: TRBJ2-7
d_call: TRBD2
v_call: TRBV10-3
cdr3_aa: CTIRTPGTSGAEQYF
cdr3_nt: TGTACCATCAGGACCCCCGGGACTAGCGGGGCCGAGCAGTACTTC

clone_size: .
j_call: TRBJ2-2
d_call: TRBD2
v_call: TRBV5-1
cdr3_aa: CASTYGGTGELFF
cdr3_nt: TGCGCCAGCACCTACGGGGGGACCGGGGAGCTGTTTTTT

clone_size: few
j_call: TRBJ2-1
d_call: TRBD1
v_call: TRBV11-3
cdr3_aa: CASSPGQGSYNEQFF
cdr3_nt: TGTGCCAGCAGCCCGGGACAGGGGTCCTACAATGAGCAGTTCTTC

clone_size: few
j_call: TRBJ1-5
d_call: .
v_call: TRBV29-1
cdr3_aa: CSVEWVYSNQPQHF
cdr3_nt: TGCAGCGTTGAATGGGTGTATAGCAATCAGCCCCAGCATTTT

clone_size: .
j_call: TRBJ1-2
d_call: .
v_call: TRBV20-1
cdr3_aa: CSARGYAGRAVGYTF
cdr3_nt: TGCAGTGCTAGAGGATACGCAGGGCGCGCTGTGGGCTACACCTTC

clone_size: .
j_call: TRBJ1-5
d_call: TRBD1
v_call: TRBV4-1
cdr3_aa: CASSHTGGGNQPQHF
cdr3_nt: TGCGCCAGCAGCCATACAGGGGGTGGCAATCAGCCCCAGCATTTT

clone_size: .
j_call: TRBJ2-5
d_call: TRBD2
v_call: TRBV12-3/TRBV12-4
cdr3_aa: CAGGTSGGPGETQYF
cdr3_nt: TGTGCCGGTGGGACTAGCGGGGGGCCGGGGGAGACCCAGTACTTC

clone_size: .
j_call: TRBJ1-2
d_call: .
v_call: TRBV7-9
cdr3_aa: CASSRDTAWGYTF
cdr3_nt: TGTGCCAGCAGTCGAGACACGGCCTGGGGCTACACCTTC

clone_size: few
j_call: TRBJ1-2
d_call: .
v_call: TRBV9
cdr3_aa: CASSPTSPGHGYTF
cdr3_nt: TGTGCCAGCAGCCCGACATCGCCCGGGCATGGCTACACCTTC

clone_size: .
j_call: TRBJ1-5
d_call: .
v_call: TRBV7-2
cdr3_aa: CASSLGGLANQPQHF
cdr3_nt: TGTGCCAGCAGCTTAGGGGGACTGGCTAATCAGCCCCAGCATTTT

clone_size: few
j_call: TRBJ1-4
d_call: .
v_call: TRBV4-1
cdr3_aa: CASSPPGGANEKLFF
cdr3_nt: TGCGCCAGCAGCCCTCCAGGAGGCGCAAATGAAAAACTGTTTTTT

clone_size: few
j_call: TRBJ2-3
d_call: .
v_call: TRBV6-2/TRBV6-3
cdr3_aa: CASSYRIDTDTQYF
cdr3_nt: TGTGCCAGCAGTTATAGGATTGACACAGATACGCAGTATTTT

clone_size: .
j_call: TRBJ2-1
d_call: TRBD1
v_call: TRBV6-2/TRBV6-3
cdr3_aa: CASSHRGQRAYNEQFF
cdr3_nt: TGTGCCAGCAGTCACAGGGGCCAAAGAGCCTACAATGAGCAGTTCTTC

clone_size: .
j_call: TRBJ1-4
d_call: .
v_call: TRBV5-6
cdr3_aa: CASSLRRGLGEKLFF
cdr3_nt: TGTGCCAGCAGCTTGAGGAGGGGGTTAGGTGAAAAACTGTTTTTT

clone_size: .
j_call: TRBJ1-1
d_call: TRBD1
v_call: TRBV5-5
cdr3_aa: CASSSGQNMNTEAFF
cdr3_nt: TGTGCCAGCAGCTCGGGACAGAACATGAACACTGAAGCTTTCTTT

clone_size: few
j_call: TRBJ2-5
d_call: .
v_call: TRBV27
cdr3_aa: CATSRDIQETQHF
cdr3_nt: TGTGCCACTTCCCGGGACATCCAAGAGACCCAGCACTTC

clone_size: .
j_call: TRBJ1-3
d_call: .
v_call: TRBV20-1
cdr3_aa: CSARDGPGSSGNTIYF
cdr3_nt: TGCAGTGCTAGAGATGGGCCAGGGAGCTCTGGAAACACCATATATTTT

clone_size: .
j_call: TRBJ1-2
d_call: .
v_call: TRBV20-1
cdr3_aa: CSARASQVPGGYTF
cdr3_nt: TGCAGTGCTAGAGCCTCACAGGTCCCCGGGGGCTACACCTTC

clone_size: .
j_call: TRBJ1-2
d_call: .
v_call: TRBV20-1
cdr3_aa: CSASQPWSSYTF
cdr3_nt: TGCAGTGCTAGCCAGCCATGGTCGAGCTACACCTTC

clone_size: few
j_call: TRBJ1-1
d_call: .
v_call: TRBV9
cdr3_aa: CASSPPLGGGTEAFF
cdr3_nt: TGTGCCAGCAGCCCCCCCTTAGGTGGGGGCACTGAAGCTTTCTTT

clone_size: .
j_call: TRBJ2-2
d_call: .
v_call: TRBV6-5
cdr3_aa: CASSYSVTLATGELFF
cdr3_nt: TGTGCCAGCAGTTACTCCGTAACTCTAGCGACGGGGGAGCTGTTTTTT

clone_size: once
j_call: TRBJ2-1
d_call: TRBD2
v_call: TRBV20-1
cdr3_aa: CSARSGGASNEQFF
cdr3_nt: TGCAGTGCTAGGAGCGGGGGGGCTAGCAATGAGCAGTTCTTC

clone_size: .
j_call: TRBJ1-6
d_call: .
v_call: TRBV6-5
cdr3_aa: CASKGGGHSPLHF
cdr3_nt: TGTGCCAGCAAAGGGGGTGGGCATTCACCCCTCCACTTT

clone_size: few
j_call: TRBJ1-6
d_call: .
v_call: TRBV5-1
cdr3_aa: CASSLAGGYQSPLHF
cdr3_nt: TGCGCCAGCAGCTTGGCGGGAGGATATCAGTCACCCCTCCACTTT

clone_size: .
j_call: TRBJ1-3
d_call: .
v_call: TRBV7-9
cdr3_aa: CASSLLGGAGNTIYF
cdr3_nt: TGTGCCAGCAGCCTGCTCGGGGGAGCTGGAAACACCATATATTTT

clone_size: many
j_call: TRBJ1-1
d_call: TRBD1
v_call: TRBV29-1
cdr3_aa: CSVGQSVGSTEAFF
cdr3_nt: TGCAGCGTGGGACAGTCGGTCGGAAGCACTGAAGCTTTCTTT

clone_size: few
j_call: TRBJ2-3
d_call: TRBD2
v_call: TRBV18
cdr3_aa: CASSPPVSGGDTQYF
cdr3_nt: TGTGCCAGCTCCCCACCCGTGAGCGGGGGAGATACGCAGTATTTT

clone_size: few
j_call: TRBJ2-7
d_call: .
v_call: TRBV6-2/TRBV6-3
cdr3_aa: CASSGQSAGLDEQYF
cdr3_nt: TGTGCCAGCAGTGGTCAGAGTGCAGGGTTGGACGAGCAGTACTTC

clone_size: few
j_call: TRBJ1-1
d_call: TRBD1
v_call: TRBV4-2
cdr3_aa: CASSQGRQGRGTFF
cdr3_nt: TGTGCCAGCAGCCAAGGCCGACAGGGTCGCGGGACTTTCTTT

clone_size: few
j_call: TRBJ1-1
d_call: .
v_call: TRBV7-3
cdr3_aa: CASSLMGVGTEAFF
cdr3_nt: TGTGCCAGCAGCTTAATGGGAGTAGGCACTGAAGCTTTCTTT

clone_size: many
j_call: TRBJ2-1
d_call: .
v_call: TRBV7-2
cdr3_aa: CASSHIVFGGEQFF
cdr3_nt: TGTGCCAGCAGCCATATTGTGTTCGGCGGGGAGCAGTTCTTC

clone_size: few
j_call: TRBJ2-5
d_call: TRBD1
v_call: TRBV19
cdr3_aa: CASSPLDRGQETQYF
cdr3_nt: TGTGCCAGTAGTCCTCTCGACAGGGGACAAGAGACCCAGTACTTC

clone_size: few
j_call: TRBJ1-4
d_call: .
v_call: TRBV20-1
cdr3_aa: CSASAGDEKLFF
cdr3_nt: TGCAGTGCTAGTGCCGGGGATGAAAAACTGTTTTTT

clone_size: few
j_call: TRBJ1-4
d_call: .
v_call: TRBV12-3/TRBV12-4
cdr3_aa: CASSSRDIGHEKLFF
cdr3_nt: TGTGCCAGCAGTTCGCGGGACATTGGGCATGAAAAACTGTTTTTT

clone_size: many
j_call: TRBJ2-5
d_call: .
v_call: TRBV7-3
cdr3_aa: CASSLTAAEETQYF
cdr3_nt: TGTGCCAGCAGCTTAACGGCGGCAGAAGAGACCCAGTACTTC

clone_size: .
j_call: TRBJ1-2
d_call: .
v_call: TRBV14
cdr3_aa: CASSQDVIGAHGYTF
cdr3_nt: TGTGCCAGCAGCCAAGACGTAATCGGGGCTCATGGCTACACCTTC

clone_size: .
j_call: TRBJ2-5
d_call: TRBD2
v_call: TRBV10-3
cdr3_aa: CAVAGDLETQYF
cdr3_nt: TGTGCCGTAGCGGGGGATTTAGAGACCCAGTACTTC

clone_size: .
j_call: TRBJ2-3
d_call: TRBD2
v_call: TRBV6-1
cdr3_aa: CASSEVGGLHSTDTQYF
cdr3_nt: TGTGCCAGCAGTGAAGTGGGGGGACTACATAGCACAGATACGCAGTATTTT